This T cell receptor beta chain is from a study of shared clonotypes between healthy human individuals. The germline V and J ends were trimmed by 0 bases and 5 bases, with 14 bases remaining between them. This CDR3 region has 16 residues. Per the germline V gene, CDR1 is SGHVS and CDR2 is FQNEAQ. Libraries were prepared by immunoSEQ multiplex PCR; TCRdb keeps only in-frame clonotypes and omits some of them. The sample has 1,400,000 or so clones; less than 99% are singletons. This clone was recorded only once. Material: naive CD4+ T cells sorted from blood. This sample's subset: CD45RA+ positively selected. The clonotype was recovered from a man between 25 and 39 years old in good health. V and J are TRBV7-8 and TRBJ2-4, with D maybe TRBD1 (5 bases). The CDR3 nucleotides are TGTGCCAGCAGCTTAGCGCCTGCGATAGGGGAAAACATTCAGTACTTC. Protein: CASSLAPAIGENIQYF.